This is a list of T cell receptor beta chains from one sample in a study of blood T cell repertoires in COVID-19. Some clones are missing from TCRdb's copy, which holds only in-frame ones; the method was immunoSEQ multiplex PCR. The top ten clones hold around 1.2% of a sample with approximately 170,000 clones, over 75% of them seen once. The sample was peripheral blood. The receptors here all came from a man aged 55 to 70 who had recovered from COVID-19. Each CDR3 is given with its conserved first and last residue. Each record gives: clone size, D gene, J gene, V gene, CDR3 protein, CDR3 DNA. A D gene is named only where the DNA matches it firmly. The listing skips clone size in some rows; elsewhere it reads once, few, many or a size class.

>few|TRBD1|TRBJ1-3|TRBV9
CASSGGQGTGNTIYF
TGTGCCAGCAGCGGCGGACAGGGGACGGGAAACACCATATATTTT
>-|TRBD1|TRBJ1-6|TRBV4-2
CASSQVGQGQFNSPLHF
TGTGCCAGCAGCCAAGTAGGACAGGGGCAGTTTAATTCACCCCTCCACTTT
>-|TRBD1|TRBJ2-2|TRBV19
CASSMGQGDTGELFF
TGTGCCAGTAGTATGGGACAGGGGGACACCGGGGAGCTGTTTTTT
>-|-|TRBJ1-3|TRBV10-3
CAISEPGGAGNTIYF
TGTGCCATCAGTGAGCCGGGGGGTGCCGGAAACACCATATATTTT
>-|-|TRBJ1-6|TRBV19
CASSTQAGANSPLHF
TGTGCCAGTAGTACCCAGGCAGGCGCTAATTCACCCCTCCACTTT
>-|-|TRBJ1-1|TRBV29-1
CSVNKQGNTEAFF
TGCAGCGTCAACAAACAGGGGAACACTGAAGCTTTCTTT
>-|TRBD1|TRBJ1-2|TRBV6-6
CASSYSTGGAGSGYTF
TGTGCCAGCAGTTACTCGACAGGGGGCGCAGGGTCTGGCTACACCTTC
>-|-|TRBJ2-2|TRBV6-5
CASSYRSDTGELFF
TGTGCCAGCAGTTACCGAAGCGACACCGGGGAGCTGTTTTTT
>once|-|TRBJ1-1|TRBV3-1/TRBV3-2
CASSQGPGGMNTEAFF
TGTGCCAGCAGCCAAGGCCCCGGCGGGATGAACACTGAAGCTTTCTTT
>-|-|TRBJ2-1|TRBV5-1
CASSPISSGAYNEQFF
TGCGCCAGCAGCCCCATATCGTCAGGGGCCTACAATGAGCAGTTCTTC
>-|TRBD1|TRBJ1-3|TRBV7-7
CASHETGGGNTIYF
TGTGCTAGCCACGAGACAGGGGGTGGAAACACCATATATTTT
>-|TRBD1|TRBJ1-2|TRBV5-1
CASSLAGTGGDYGYTF
TGCGCCAGCAGCTTGGCCGGGACAGGGGGCGACTATGGCTACACCTTC
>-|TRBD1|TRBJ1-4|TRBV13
CASSPSGTGKKSNEKLFF
TGTGCCAGCAGCCCATCCGGGACAGGGAAGAAATCTAATGAAAAACTGTTTTTT
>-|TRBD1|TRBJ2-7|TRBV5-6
CASKVDMGQTYEQYF
TGTGCCAGCAAGGTAGATATGGGACAGACCTACGAGCAGTACTTC
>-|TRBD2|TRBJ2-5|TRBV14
CASSPTGGVQETQYF
TGTGCCAGCAGCCCCACGGGGGGGGTACAAGAGACCCAGTACTTC
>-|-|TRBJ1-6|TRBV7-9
CASTPQAGNSPLHF
TGTGCCAGCACCCCACAGGCCGGGAATTCACCCCTCCACTTT
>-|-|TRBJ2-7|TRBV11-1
CASSRTGNEQYF
TGTGCCAGCAGCCGGACGGGAAACGAGCAGTACTTC
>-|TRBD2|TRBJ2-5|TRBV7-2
CASSKAGFKETQYF
TGTGCCAGCAGCAAAGCGGGGTTTAAGGAGACCCAGTACTTC
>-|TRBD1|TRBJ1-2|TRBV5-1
CASSLGGQGARGYTF
TGCGCCAGCAGCTTGGGAGGACAGGGGGCACGTGGCTACACCTTC
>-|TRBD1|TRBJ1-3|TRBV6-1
CASSAAVTYRGTGNTIYF
TGTGCCAGCAGTGCCGCCGTCACGTACAGGGGGACAGGAAACACCATATATTTT
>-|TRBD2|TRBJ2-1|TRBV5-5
CASSQKLAGGGNEQFF
TGTGCCAGCAGCCAGAAGCTGGCGGGGGGCGGGAATGAGCAGTTCTTC
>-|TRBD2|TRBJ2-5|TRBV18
CASSPPGLAGGPETQYF
TGTGCCAGCTCACCACCGGGACTAGCGGGGGGGCCGGAGACCCAGTACTTC
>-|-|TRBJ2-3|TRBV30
CAWTKQGDTQYF
TGTGCCTGGACAAAGCAGGGAGATACGCAGTATTTT
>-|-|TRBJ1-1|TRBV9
CASSTPRGGLNTEAFF
TGTGCCAGCAGCACGCCAAGGGGGGGACTGAACACTGAAGCTTTCTTT
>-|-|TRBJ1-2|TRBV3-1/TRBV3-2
CASSHVGAPAYGYTF
TGTGCCAGCAGCCACGTGGGGGCGCCGGCCTATGGCTACACCTTC
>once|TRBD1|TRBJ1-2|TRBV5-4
CATTEELQGGLGYTF
TGTGCCACTACGGAGGAGTTACAGGGGGGATTGGGCTACACCTTC
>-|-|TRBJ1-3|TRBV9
CASSVASGVSGNTIYF
TGTGCCAGCAGCGTAGCTTCGGGGGTCTCTGGAAACACCATATATTTT
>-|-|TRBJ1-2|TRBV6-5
CASSLRQAIVRTF
TGTGCCAGCAGTTTACGACAGGCAATAGTCAGAACCTTC
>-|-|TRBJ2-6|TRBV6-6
CASSYYRAGANVLTF
TGTGCCAGCAGTTACTACAGGGCTGGGGCCAACGTCCTGACTTTC
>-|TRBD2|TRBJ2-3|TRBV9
CASSLDLAGGADTQYF
TGTGCCAGCAGCCTAGACCTAGCGGGGGGAGCAGATACGCAGTATTTT
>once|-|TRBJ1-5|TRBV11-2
CASSWGRDNQPQHF
TGTGCCAGCAGCTGGGGCAGGGACAATCAGCCCCAGCATTTT
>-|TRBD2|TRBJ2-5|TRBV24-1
CATSDPSGGGETQYF
TGTGCCACCAGTGACCCCAGCGGGGGAGGAGAGACCCAGTACTTC
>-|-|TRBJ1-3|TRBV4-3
CASSQGGSSGNTIYF
TGCGCCAGCAGCCAAGGAGGGAGCTCTGGAAACACCATATATTTT
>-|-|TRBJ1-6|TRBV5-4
CASSSDSLNSPLHF
TGTGCCAGCAGCTCGGACAGCCTAAATTCACCCCTCCACTTT
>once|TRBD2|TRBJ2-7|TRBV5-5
CASSFTPFATSGGALEQYF
TGTGCCAGCAGCTTCACTCCTTTTGCGACTAGCGGGGGGGCGCTCGAGCAGTACTTC
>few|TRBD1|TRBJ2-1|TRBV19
CASSPRDRYNEQFF
TGTGCCAGTAGTCCAAGGGACAGGTACAATGAGCAGTTCTTC
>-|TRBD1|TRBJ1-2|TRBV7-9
CASSSLQGRDGYTF
TGTGCCAGCAGCTCGTTACAGGGGCGGGATGGCTACACCTTC
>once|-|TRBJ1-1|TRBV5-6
CASSWGTPQGEAFF
TGTGCCAGCAGCTGGGGAACTCCGCAGGGTGAAGCTTTCTTT
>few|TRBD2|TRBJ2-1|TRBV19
CASSPWGGNEQFF
TGTGCCAGTAGTCCCTGGGGGGGCAATGAGCAGTTCTTC
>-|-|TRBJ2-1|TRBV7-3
CASSPRDGGEQFF
TGTGCCAGCAGCCCGCGGGACGGGGGAGAGCAGTTCTTC
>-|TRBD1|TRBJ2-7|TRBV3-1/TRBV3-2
CASSHPRDRTSYEQYF
TGTGCCAGCAGCCACCCCCGGGACAGAACTTCTTACGAGCAGTACTTC
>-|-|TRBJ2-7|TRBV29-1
CSVLWDSRYEQYF
TGCAGCGTTTTATGGGACTCCCGCTACGAGCAGTACTTC
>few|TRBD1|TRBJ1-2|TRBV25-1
CASSGDRAGYGYTF
TGTGCCAGCAGTGGGGACAGGGCCGGCTATGGCTACACCTTC
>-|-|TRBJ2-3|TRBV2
CASSDQGSDTQYF
TGTGCCAGCAGTGATCAGGGTTCAGATACGCAGTATTTT
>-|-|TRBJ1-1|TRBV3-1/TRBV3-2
CASSNRARVDGTEAFF
TGTGCCAGCAGTAACAGGGCTAGGGTTGACGGCACTGAAGCTTTCTTT
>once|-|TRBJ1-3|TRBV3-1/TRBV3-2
CASSPDSSGNTIYF
TGTGCCAGCAGTCCTGACAGTTCGGGAAACACCATATATTTT
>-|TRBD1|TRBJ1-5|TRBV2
CASKAGGWMNNQPQHF
TGTGCCAGCAAGGCAGGGGGCTGGATGAACAATCAGCCCCAGCATTTT
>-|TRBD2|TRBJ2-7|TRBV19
CASSTGAGGPAYEQYF
TGTGCCAGTAGTACGGGAGCGGGGGGGCCTGCGTACGAGCAGTACTTC
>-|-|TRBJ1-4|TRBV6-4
CASSARRGEKLFF
TGTGCCAGCAGTGCCCGACGCGGTGAAAAACTGTTTTTT
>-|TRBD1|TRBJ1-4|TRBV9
CASSKIQGTHEKLFF
TGTGCCAGCAGCAAAATACAGGGGACGCATGAAAAACTGTTTTTT
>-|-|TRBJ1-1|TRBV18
CASSPNRDTEAFF
TGTGCCAGCTCACCAAACCGGGACACTGAAGCTTTCTTT
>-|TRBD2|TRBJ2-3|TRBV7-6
CASSSRGVPQGDTQYF
TGTGCCAGCAGCTCACGGGGGGTCCCGCAGGGAGATACGCAGTATTTT
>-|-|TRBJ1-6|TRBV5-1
CASSLAGEFGSPLHF
TGCGCCAGCAGCTTGGCCGGGGAATTCGGTTCACCCCTCCACTTT